These T cell receptor beta chains were read from a single sample in a study of cytomegalovirus exposure and HLA in healthy donors. Method: immunoSEQ multiplex PCR; TCRdb's copy keeps in-frame clones and lacks some. The sample lists around 170,000 clones, approximately 80% occurring once. The sequenced sample was PBMCs. The receptor source for this set is a young woman in good health and CMV-seronegative. The CDR3 runs from the conserved cysteine through the conserved F or W. The order of the fields is V gene, D gene, J gene, clone size, CDR3 protein, CDR3 DNA. A D gene is named only where the DNA matches it firmly. Where a row states a size, it is once, few, many or the class of an expanded clone; other rows omit it.

v_call: TRBV15; d_call: -; j_call: TRBJ2-3; clone_size: -; cdr3_aa: CATSRVRGTSTDTQYF; cdr3_nt: TGTGCCACCTCGAGGGTGCGGGGGACAAGCACAGATACGCAGTATTTT
v_call: TRBV4-1; d_call: -; j_call: TRBJ2-3; clone_size: -; cdr3_aa: CASSQDRVDTQYF; cdr3_nt: TGCGCCAGCAGCCAAGACAGGGTAGATACGCAGTATTTT
v_call: TRBV19; d_call: -; j_call: TRBJ1-2; clone_size: -; cdr3_aa: CASIEQGDYGYTF; cdr3_nt: TGTGCCAGTATCGAGCAGGGCGACTATGGCTACACCTTC
v_call: TRBV19; d_call: TRBD1; j_call: TRBJ1-5; clone_size: once; cdr3_aa: CASRTRPGQGSQPQHF; cdr3_nt: TGTGCCAGTAGAACGCGACCGGGACAGGGTAGTCAGCCCCAGCATTTT
v_call: TRBV6-5; d_call: TRBD1; j_call: TRBJ1-2; clone_size: -; cdr3_aa: CASSYGAGGFSGYTF; cdr3_nt: TGTGCCAGCAGTTACGGGGCAGGGGGCTTCAGCGGCTACACCTTC
v_call: TRBV11-1; d_call: TRBD1; j_call: TRBJ2-5; clone_size: -; cdr3_aa: CASSHRTGETQYF; cdr3_nt: TGTGCCAGCAGCCACCGGACAGGAGAGACCCAGTACTTC
v_call: TRBV4-1; d_call: -; j_call: TRBJ1-1; clone_size: -; cdr3_aa: CASSPKGVMNTEAFF; cdr3_nt: TGCGCCAGCAGCCCTAAAGGGGTAATGAACACTGAAGCTTTCTTT
v_call: TRBV5-6; d_call: -; j_call: TRBJ1-5; clone_size: -; cdr3_aa: CASSFGGFVGNQPQHF; cdr3_nt: TGTGCCAGCAGCTTTGGAGGGTTTGTGGGCAATCAGCCCCAGCATTTT
v_call: TRBV7-9; d_call: -; j_call: TRBJ1-5; clone_size: -; cdr3_aa: CSSSPSGSSNQPQHF; cdr3_nt: TGTTCCAGCAGCCCTAGTGGGTCAAGCAATCAGCCCCAGCATTTT
v_call: TRBV6-1; d_call: TRBD1; j_call: TRBJ1-5; clone_size: -; cdr3_aa: CASSAGTGRVTGSNQPQHF; cdr3_nt: TGTGCCAGCAGTGCGGGGACAGGGAGGGTCACAGGGAGCAATCAGCCCCAGCATTTT
v_call: TRBV28; d_call: TRBD2; j_call: TRBJ2-5; clone_size: once; cdr3_aa: CASSPTSRSETQYF; cdr3_nt: TGTGCCAGCAGCCCGACTAGCAGGTCAGAGACCCAGTACTTC
v_call: TRBV29-1; d_call: -; j_call: TRBJ1-1; clone_size: -; cdr3_aa: CSVENLGRGTSFGYTEAFF; cdr3_nt: TGCAGCGTTGAAAACCTCGGACGTGGGACAAGCTTTGGGTATACTGAAGCTTTCTTT
v_call: TRBV11-2; d_call: TRBD1; j_call: TRBJ2-2; clone_size: -; cdr3_aa: CASSLQGGPGTGELFF; cdr3_nt: TGTGCCAGCAGCTTACAAGGGGGCCCGGGGACCGGGGAGCTGTTTTTT
v_call: TRBV5-1; d_call: -; j_call: TRBJ2-1; clone_size: -; cdr3_aa: CASSLGLRNEQFF; cdr3_nt: TGCGCCAGCAGCTTGGGACTTAGGAATGAGCAGTTCTTC
v_call: TRBV5-1; d_call: TRBD1; j_call: TRBJ2-7; clone_size: -; cdr3_aa: CASSLGQGGEQYF; cdr3_nt: TGCGCCAGCAGCTTGGGACAGGGGGGCGAGCAGTACTTC
v_call: TRBV19; d_call: -; j_call: TRBJ2-5; clone_size: -; cdr3_aa: CASSIGAGQETQYF; cdr3_nt: TGTGCCAGTAGTATAGGCGCAGGGCAGGAGACCCAGTACTTC
v_call: TRBV28; d_call: -; j_call: TRBJ2-7; clone_size: -; cdr3_aa: CATSDGGRSEQYF; cdr3_nt: TGTGCCACTTCCGACGGGGGGCGGAGCGAGCAGTACTTC
v_call: TRBV29-1; d_call: TRBD2; j_call: TRBJ2-3; clone_size: -; cdr3_aa: CSVLPLGGDTQYF; cdr3_nt: TGCAGCGTTCTACCCTTGGGGGGGGATACGCAGTATTTT
v_call: TRBV10-1; d_call: -; j_call: TRBJ1-3; clone_size: -; cdr3_aa: CASIEDISGNTIYF; cdr3_nt: TGCGCCAGCATTGAAGACATCTCTGGAAACACCATATATTTT
v_call: TRBV6-1; d_call: TRBD1; j_call: TRBJ2-2; clone_size: -; cdr3_aa: CAEGVRDREYGELFF; cdr3_nt: TGTGCCGAGGGAGTCCGGGACAGGGAGTACGGGGAGCTGTTTTTT
v_call: TRBV7-8; d_call: -; j_call: TRBJ1-5; clone_size: -; cdr3_aa: CASSLSDILSNQPQHF; cdr3_nt: TGTGCCAGCAGCCTAAGTGACATCCTTAGCAATCAGCCCCAGCATTTT
v_call: TRBV27; d_call: TRBD1; j_call: TRBJ1-2; clone_size: -; cdr3_aa: CASRGTGGGGYTF; cdr3_nt: TGTGCCAGCAGGGGGACAGGGGGAGGTGGCTACACCTTC
v_call: TRBV28; d_call: -; j_call: TRBJ1-1; clone_size: -; cdr3_aa: CASSFIPQSEAFF; cdr3_nt: TGTGCCAGCAGTTTCATTCCCCAGTCTGAAGCTTTCTTT
v_call: TRBV10-1; d_call: TRBD1; j_call: TRBJ1-2; clone_size: few; cdr3_aa: CASSEGTGRRGIFF; cdr3_nt: TGCGCCAGCAGTGAGGGGACAGGAAGAAGAGGAATATTCTTC
v_call: TRBV11-2; d_call: -; j_call: TRBJ2-1; clone_size: -; cdr3_aa: CASSPRAPSPYNEQFF; cdr3_nt: TGTGCCAGCAGCCCCAGGGCCCCTTCCCCCTACAATGAGCAGTTCTTC
v_call: TRBV6-1; d_call: TRBD1; j_call: TRBJ1-5; clone_size: -; cdr3_aa: CASRHRGDSPPQHF; cdr3_nt: TGTGCCAGCAGGCACAGGGGGGATTCCCCGCCCCAGCATTTT
v_call: TRBV7-2; d_call: -; j_call: TRBJ2-5; clone_size: -; cdr3_aa: CASSLGLTQETQYF; cdr3_nt: TGTGCCAGCAGCCTCGGACTCACCCAAGAGACCCAGTACTTC
v_call: TRBV30; d_call: -; j_call: TRBJ1-5; clone_size: once; cdr3_aa: CAWSVLGGSYNQPQHF; cdr3_nt: TGTGCCTGGAGTGTACTCGGGGGTTCGTACAATCAGCCCCAGCATTTT
v_call: TRBV11-2; d_call: -; j_call: TRBJ1-1; clone_size: -; cdr3_aa: CASSLGVNTEAFF; cdr3_nt: TGTGCCAGCAGCTTAGGAGTGAACACTGAAGCTTTCTTT
v_call: TRBV2; d_call: TRBD2; j_call: TRBJ2-7; clone_size: -; cdr3_aa: CASSARGRGSYEQYF; cdr3_nt: TGTGCCAGCAGTGCACGAGGGAGGGGCTCCTACGAGCAGTACTTC
v_call: TRBV28; d_call: -; j_call: TRBJ1-1; clone_size: -; cdr3_aa: CASSIGVHTEAFF; cdr3_nt: TGTGCCAGCAGTATCGGTGTCCACACTGAAGCTTTCTTT
v_call: TRBV2; d_call: TRBD1; j_call: TRBJ1-1; clone_size: -; cdr3_aa: CASRVDRGLSEAFF; cdr3_nt: TGTGCCAGCAGAGTGGACAGGGGGCTTTCTGAAGCTTTCTTT
v_call: TRBV7-9; d_call: -; j_call: TRBJ1-2; clone_size: -; cdr3_aa: CASSPTRATWGPTGYTF; cdr3_nt: TGTGCCAGCAGCCCTACGAGGGCCACGTGGGGGCCCACTGGCTACACCTTC
v_call: TRBV10-1; d_call: -; j_call: TRBJ2-7; clone_size: -; cdr3_aa: CASAPGSSYEQYF; cdr3_nt: TGCGCCAGCGCCCCGGGAAGCTCCTACGAGCAGTACTTC